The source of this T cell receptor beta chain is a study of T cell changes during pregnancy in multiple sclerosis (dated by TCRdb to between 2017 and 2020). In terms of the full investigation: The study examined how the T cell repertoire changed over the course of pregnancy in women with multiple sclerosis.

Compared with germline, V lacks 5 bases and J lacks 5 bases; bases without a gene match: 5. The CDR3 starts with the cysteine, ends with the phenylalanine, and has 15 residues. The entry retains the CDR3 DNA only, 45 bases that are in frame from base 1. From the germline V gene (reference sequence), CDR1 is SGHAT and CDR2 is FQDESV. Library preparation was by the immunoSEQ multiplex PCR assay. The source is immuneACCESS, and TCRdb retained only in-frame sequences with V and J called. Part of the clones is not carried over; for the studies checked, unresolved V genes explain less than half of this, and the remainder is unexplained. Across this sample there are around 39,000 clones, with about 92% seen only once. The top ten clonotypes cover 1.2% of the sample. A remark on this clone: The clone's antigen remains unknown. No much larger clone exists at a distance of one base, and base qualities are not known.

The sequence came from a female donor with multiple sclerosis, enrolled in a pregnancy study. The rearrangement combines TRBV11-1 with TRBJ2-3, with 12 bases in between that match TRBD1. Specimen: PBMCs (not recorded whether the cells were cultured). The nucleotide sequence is TGTGCCAGCAGCCTGGGACAGGGGGCTGAAGATACGCAGTATTTT. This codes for CASSLGQGAEDTQYF.